This T cell receptor (beta chain) was profiled in a study of spatial heterogeneity in lung cancer. This clonotype came up many times. Stated time point: sample taken at primary tumor resection. Without sorting, whole RNA was sequenced from tumor, nontumor lung or frozen PBMC. Every molecule of TCR cDNA had its own unique molecular identifier. TCRdb ran MiXCR on the 5' RACE reads and lists one entry per CDR3 protein. The sample has approximately 11,000 distinct CDR3 sequences; roughly 4.3% are singletons. V was pared by 4 bases and J by 7 bases, with 1 base of the junction left unmatched. The CDR3 length is 13 residues.

This specimen consisted of normal lung tissue next to the tumor, obtained at surgery. This chain joins TRBV12-3 or TRBV12-4 and TRBJ1-6; 7 bases map to TRBD1. This TCR came from a male donor with early-stage non-small cell lung cancer. The CDR3: CASSSGGNSPLHF. CDR3 DNA sequence: TGTGCCAGCAGTTCAGGGGGAAATTCACCCCTCCACTTT.